This T cell receptor (beta chain) was profiled in a study of blood T cell repertoires in COVID-19. Study-level background: The origin of the acute and convalescent COVID-19 samples was the United States, Italy and Spain. From T cells, B-cell-depleted T cells, or PBMCs came the material, which was cDNA or gDNA.

As processed by the authors: Estimates of nucleated cell counts were drawn from the amplification of reference gene primers. The method was immunoSEQ multiplex PCR; TCRdb's version includes in-frame clones alone and lacks a portion of them. V, J and clone size are those of that table, while D and trimming were read from the DNA. The table includes about 200,000 clones, around nine tenths detected once. V shed 0 bases and J shed 1 base, with 16 bases lying between them. The germline gives CDR1 LGHDT, CDR2 YNNKEL (reference sequence). The CDR3 is 19 amino acids. Material for sequencing was peripheral blood. The clonotype originates from a man in his forties or fifties with acute or convalescent COVID-19. The genes are TRBV3-1 (or the pseudogene TRBV3-2) and TRBJ2-6; D perhaps matches TRBD2 (6 bases). CDR3 sequence (DNA): TGTGCCAGCAGCCAAGATAGTCTGGGACTGACTTCTGGGGCCAACGTCCTGACTTTC. Translated: CASSQDSLGLTSGANVLTF.